This TCR beta chain came from a study of T cells in Graves' hyperthyroidism and ophthalmopathy. Study overall: Peripheral blood draws took place at initial diagnosis, ahead of any treatment.

Study outcomes and limitations: Blood held most thyroid clonotypes expanded above 0.001 frequency.

Authors of the study amplified TCR beta CDR3 regions from RNA transcripts. The primer set for the first-round RT-PCR of the TCR CDR3 was HTBI. TCRdb fed the multiplex PCR reads into MiXCR, producing one record per CDR3 protein. The sample lists hundreds of thousands of distinct CDR3 sequences; over 20% were seen once. As to this clonotype: What it binds is unknown.

Exclusions: uncontrolled infection, other autoimmune disease, pregnancy, lactation. This sample holds PBMCs from about 10 ml fresh peripheral blood. The CDR3 runs to 18 residues. Germline assignment: CDR1 DFQATT and CDR2 SNEGSKA (reference sequence). V was clipped by 0 bases and J by 3 bases, with 22 bases between them. Sequencing was done on a sample of blood. The source of this sequence is a man younger than 45 with Graves' ophthalmopathy. V is TRBV20-1 and J is TRBJ2-3; perhaps D is TRBD1 or TRBD2 (5 bases each). This chain's CDR3 is CSARDPNAGGLGTDTQYF. Written as DNA, the CDR3 is TGCAGTGCTAGAGACCCAAACGCTGGGGGTTTGGGGACAGATACGCAGTATTTT.